This T cell receptor (beta chain) was profiled in a study of T cell repertoires in cytomegalovirus infection. Turning to the study itself: Well-studied HLA-B-restricted CMV epitopes were used in the study alongside recently identified HLA-C-restricted ones.

TCRdb used MiXCR to reprocess the reads, holding one entry per CDR3 protein. The table includes some 220,000 distinct CDR3 sequences, 35% to 40% detected once. CDR1 is SGHAT and CDR2 is FQDESV in the germline V gene (reference sequence). Trimming took off 2 bases at V and 5 bases at J, with 16 bases between the two ends. The CDR3 has 15 residues. Concerning this clonotype itself: Its antigen is as yet unknown.

The receptor's source is a human donor in good health (CMV status not recorded). Some clones in this sample may be carry-over from other donors' samples. The sequencing used CD8+ T cells from cultured PBMCs, collected from culture after CMV antigen stimulation. The chain links TRBV11-1 to TRBJ2-7; D remains ambiguous. CDR3 sequence: CASSLKGILAHEQYF. The CDR3 coding sequence is TGTGCCAGCAGCTTAAAAGGGATCTTAGCCCACGAGCAGTACTTC.